This T cell receptor (beta chain) was sequenced during a study of blood T cell repertoires in COVID-19. About the study: The samples span acute and convalescent COVID-19 from the United States, Italy and Spain. In each case, the material was cDNA or gDNA derived from T cells, B-cell-depleted T cells, or PBMCs.

The V gene's germline CDR1 is LNHDA and CDR2 SQIVND (reference sequence). This CDR3 has 14 amino acids. V lost 4 bases to trimming and J lost 3 bases, with 12 bases between them. Original processing notes: From reference gene primer amplification, estimates of nucleated cell counts were derived. Assay: immunoSEQ multiplex PCR; the TCRdb copy retains only in-frame clones and omits some. Clonal size and the V and J genes are those of that table, whereas D and trimming came from the DNA. The table includes roughly 130,000 clones, approximately 80% detected once. The source material was peripheral blood. The rearrangement joins TRBV19 to TRBJ1-1; TRBD1 might be the D (5 bases). The clonotype originates from a woman of 80 years or more with acute or convalescent COVID-19. The CDR3 loop reads CASSNRRVYTEAFF. Written as DNA, the CDR3 is TGTGCCAGTAGTAATCGCAGGGTCTACACTGAAGCTTTCTTT.